A selection of T cell receptor beta chains follows, all from one sample in a study of blood T cell repertoires in COVID-19. Assay: immunoSEQ multiplex PCR; the TCRdb copy retains only in-frame clones and omits some. Altogether 95,000 to 150,000 clones are present, more than 80% being singletons, with the ten largest covering about 4.5%. Input material: peripheral blood. These receptors came from a man in his forties with acute or convalescent COVID-19. CDR3s include the opening cysteine and the closing phenylalanine or tryptophan. The D gene is left open where the match is weak. The size of a clone is reported for some rows only, either as once, few or many, or as a class for expanded clones.

j_call v_call d_call clone_size cdr3_aa cdr3_nt
TRBJ2-3 TRBV18 TRBD1 NA CASSPPQRRDRAPSLSTDTQYF TGTGCCAGCTCACCACCCCAGCGAAGGGACAGGGCCCCGTCGCTTAGCACAGATACGCAGTATTTT
TRBJ2-3 TRBV20-1 NA NA CSASSVWMGPDTQYF TGCAGTGCTAGTTCCGTGTGGATGGGCCCAGATACGCAGTATTTT
TRBJ1-2 TRBV15 NA NA CATSEGQNYGGYTF TGTGCCACCAGCGAGGGACAAAACTATGGTGGCTACACCTTC
TRBJ1-2 TRBV7-2 NA NA CASSLLNELRGRGVFGYTF TGTGCCAGCAGCTTATTAAACGAGCTGCGGGGGCGTGGGGTTTTCGGCTACACCTTC
TRBJ1-2 TRBV12-3/TRBV12-4 TRBD1 NA CASTPTGYDGYTF TGTGCCAGCACTCCGACAGGGTACGATGGCTACACCTTC
TRBJ1-2 TRBV6-1 NA NA CASSEDPGEVYGYTF TGTGCCAGCAGTGAAGACCCAGGGGAAGTCTATGGCTACACCTTC
TRBJ1-2 TRBV7-2 TRBD1 NA CASSLGTGAMSNYGYTF TGTGCCAGCAGCTTGGGGACAGGGGCCATGTCAAACTATGGCTACACCTTC
TRBJ1-3 TRBV6-1 TRBD1 NA CASSDRGQSSGNTIYF TGTGCCAGCAGTGACCGGGGACAGTCCTCTGGAAACACCATATATTTT
TRBJ2-2 TRBV12-3/TRBV12-4 NA NA CASLGARELFF TGTGCCAGCCTTGGGGCCAGGGAGCTGTTTTTT
TRBJ1-1 TRBV7-2 TRBD1 NA CASSPTGDYTEAFF TGTGCCAGCAGTCCGACAGGGGACTACACTGAAGCTTTCTTT
TRBJ2-7 TRBV27 TRBD2 NA CASSPESGSSYEQYF TGTGCCAGCAGTCCCGAGAGCGGGAGTTCCTACGAGCAGTACTTC
TRBJ2-5 TRBV7-3 NA NA CASSLSGGRGETQYF TGTGCCAGTAGCTTATCCGGGGGGCGCGGGGAGACCCAGTACTTC
TRBJ1-2 TRBV11-2 TRBD1 once CASSPNRLRTGTYGYTF TGTGCCAGCAGCCCTAACCGACTGAGGACAGGGACATATGGCTACACCTTC
TRBJ1-5 TRBV7-9 NA NA CASSTGNQPQHF TGTGCCAGCAGCACAGGGAATCAGCCCCAGCATTTT
TRBJ2-7 TRBV30 TRBD1 NA CACRDRVNEQYF TGTGCCTGCCGGGACAGGGTCAACGAGCAGTACTTC
TRBJ1-1 TRBV5-6 TRBD1 NA CASSGTDEAFF TGTGCCAGCAGCGGGACAGATGAAGCTTTCTTT
TRBJ2-1 TRBV2 NA once CASSERTQENEQFF TGTGCCAGCAGTGAAAGAACGCAGGAAAATGAGCAGTTCTTC
TRBJ1-2 TRBV19 NA NA CASSNTPGASGYTF TGTGCCAGTAGTAATACACCAGGGGCCAGTGGCTACACCTTC
TRBJ1-2 TRBV19 NA NA CASSIRGGGYTF TGTGCCAGTAGTATTAGGGGCGGTGGCTACACCTTC
TRBJ1-3 TRBV19 TRBD1 few CASSIAPYRGSGNTIYF TGTGCCAGTAGTATAGCCCCATACAGGGGCTCTGGAAACACCATATATTTT
TRBJ1-2 TRBV7-9 NA NA CASSLSQAYGYTF TGTGCCAGCAGCTTGTCCCAGGCCTATGGCTACACCTTC
TRBJ2-1 TRBV12-3/TRBV12-4 TRBD2 once CASSSGGWDEQFF TGTGCCAGCAGTTCGGGAGGGTGGGATGAGCAGTTCTTC
TRBJ1-2 TRBV6-2/TRBV6-3 NA NA CASSYEEGYGYTF TGTGCCAGCAGTTACGAGGAGGGATACGGCTACACCTTC
TRBJ1-5 TRBV7-2 NA NA CASSLAGGDQPQHF TGTGCCAGCAGCTTAGCGGGAGGGGATCAGCCCCAGCATTTT
TRBJ1-1 TRBV2 NA NA CASSGSRAFF TGTGCCAGCAGTGGGAGTAGGGCTTTCTTT
TRBJ2-3 TRBV24-1 NA NA CATSDFSGGSLDTQYF TGTGCCACCAGTGATTTTAGTGGGGGGTCTTTAGATACGCAGTATTTT
TRBJ2-7 TRBV7-9 TRBD2 NA CASQIGAGGPIEQYF TGTGCCAGCCAAATAGGGGCGGGAGGGCCGATAGAGCAGTACTTC
TRBJ1-5 TRBV30 NA few CAWSVQGNQPQHF TGTGCCTGGAGTGTACAGGGCAATCAGCCCCAGCATTTT
TRBJ1-1 TRBV18 NA NA CASSPRGVGTEAFF TGTGCCAGCTCACCACGCGGGGTGGGCACTGAAGCTTTCTTT
TRBJ2-3 TRBV4-2 NA NA CASSQDRGPNTDTQYF TGTGCCAGCAGCCAAGACAGAGGGCCGAACACAGATACGCAGTATTTT
TRBJ2-2 TRBV12-5 TRBD1 once CASGQGTGKNTGELFF TGTGCTAGTGGTCAGGGGACAGGGAAGAACACCGGGGAGCTGTTTTTT
TRBJ2-2 TRBV5-1 TRBD2 NA CASSLAAGGDTGELFF TGCGCCAGCAGCTTGGCTGCGGGAGGGGACACCGGGGAGCTGTTTTTT
TRBJ2-7 TRBV7-2 NA NA CASSPSREFHEQYF TGTGCCAGCAGCCCTTCGAGGGAGTTCCACGAGCAGTACTTC
TRBJ2-3 TRBV7-6 TRBD2 NA CASSYNLGSGGRSADTQYF TGTGCCAGCAGCTATAATTTAGGGAGCGGGGGGCGGTCCGCAGATACGCAGTATTTT
TRBJ2-1 TRBV2 NA NA CASDQGTSYNEQFF TGTGCCAGCGACCAGGGGACCTCCTACAATGAGCAGTTCTTC
TRBJ1-1 TRBV19 NA few CASSILGRGSTEAFF TGTGCCAGTAGTATCCTGGGCAGGGGTTCAACTGAAGCTTTCTTT
TRBJ2-5 TRBV6-6 NA NA CASSYPGETQYF TGTGCCAGCAGTTACCCAGGGGAGACCCAGTACTTC
TRBJ1-5 TRBV9 NA NA CASSVGVGGQPQHF TGTGCCAGCAGCGTAGGTGTCGGGGGTCAGCCCCAGCATTTT
TRBJ2-1 TRBV27 TRBD2 NA CASSSTLTSGRASLSNEQFF TGTGCCAGCAGTTCCACTCTCACTAGCGGGAGGGCCTCTTTATCCAATGAGCAGTTCTTC
TRBJ1-4 TRBV29-1 NA NA CSVGGGATNEKLFF TGCAGCGTTGGCGGGGGCGCAACTAATGAAAAACTGTTTTTT
TRBJ1-6 TRBV6-2/TRBV6-3 NA once CASSYSSGSPLHF TGTGCCAGCAGTTACTCCTCAGGTTCACCCCTCCACTTT
TRBJ1-3 TRBV19 NA NA CASCQGSGNTIYF TGTGCCAGTTGTCAGGGGTCTGGAAACACCATATATTTT
TRBJ1-6 TRBV14 NA NA CASSPNIAGVGSPLHF TGTGCCAGCAGCCCAAATATCGCGGGGGTGGGATCACCCCTCCACTTT